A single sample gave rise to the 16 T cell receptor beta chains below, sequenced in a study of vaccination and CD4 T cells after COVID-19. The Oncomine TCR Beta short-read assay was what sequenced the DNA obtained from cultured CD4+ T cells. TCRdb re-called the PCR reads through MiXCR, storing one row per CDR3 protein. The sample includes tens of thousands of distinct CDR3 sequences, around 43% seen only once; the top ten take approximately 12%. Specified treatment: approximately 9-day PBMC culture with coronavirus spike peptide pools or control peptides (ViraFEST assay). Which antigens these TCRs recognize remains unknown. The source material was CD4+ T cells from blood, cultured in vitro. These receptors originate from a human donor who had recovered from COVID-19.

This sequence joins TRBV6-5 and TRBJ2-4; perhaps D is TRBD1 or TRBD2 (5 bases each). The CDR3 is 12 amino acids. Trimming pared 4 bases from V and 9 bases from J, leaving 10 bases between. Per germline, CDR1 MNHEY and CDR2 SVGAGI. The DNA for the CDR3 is TGTGCCAGCAGTTCTGGGGGTCCCATTCAGTACTTC. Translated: CASSSGGPIQYF.

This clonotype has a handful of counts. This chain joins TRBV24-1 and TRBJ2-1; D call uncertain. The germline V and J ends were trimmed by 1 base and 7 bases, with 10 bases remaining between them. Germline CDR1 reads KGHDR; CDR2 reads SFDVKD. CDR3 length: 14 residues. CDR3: CATSDFPEKNEQFF. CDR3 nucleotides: TGTGCCACCAGTGATTTCCCGGAGAAAAATGAGCAGTTCTTC.

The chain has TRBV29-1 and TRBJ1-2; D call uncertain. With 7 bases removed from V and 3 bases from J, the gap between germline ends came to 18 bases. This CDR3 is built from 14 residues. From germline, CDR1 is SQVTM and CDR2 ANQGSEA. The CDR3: CSAGEGIGDYGYTF. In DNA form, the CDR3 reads TGCAGCGCCGGGGAGGGAATCGGCGACTATGGCTACACCTTC.

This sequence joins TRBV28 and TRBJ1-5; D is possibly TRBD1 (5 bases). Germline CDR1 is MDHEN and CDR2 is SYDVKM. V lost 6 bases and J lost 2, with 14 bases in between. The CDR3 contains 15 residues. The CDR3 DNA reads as TGTGCCAGCAGCCCGAGCTGGGGCGGCAATCAGCCCCAGCATTTT. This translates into CASSPSWGGNQPQHF.

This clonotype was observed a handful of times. The CDR3 is CSAPTGANEKLFF. The CDR3 bases are TGCAGTGCTCCAACAGGGGCCAATGAAAAACTGTTTTTT. The chain has TRBV20-1 and TRBJ1-4, with 7 bases aligning to TRBD1. Germline values: CDR1 DFQATT, CDR2 SNEGSKA (reference sequence). V was clipped by 5 bases and J by 5 bases; unmatched bases: 5. This CDR3 has 13 amino acids.

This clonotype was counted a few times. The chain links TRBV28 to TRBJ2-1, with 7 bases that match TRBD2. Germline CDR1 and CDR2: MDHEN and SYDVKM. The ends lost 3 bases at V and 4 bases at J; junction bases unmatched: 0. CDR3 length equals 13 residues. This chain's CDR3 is CASSLGGYNEQFF. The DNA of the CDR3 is TGTGCCAGCAGTTTGGGGGGGTACAATGAGCAGTTCTTC.

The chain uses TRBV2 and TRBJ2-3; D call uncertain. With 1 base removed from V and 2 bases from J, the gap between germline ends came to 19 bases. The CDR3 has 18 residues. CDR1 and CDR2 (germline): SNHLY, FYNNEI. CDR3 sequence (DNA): TGTGCCAGCAGTGAAGGCGCGAGACCGAATAAAGACACAGATACGCAGTATTTT. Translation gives CASSEGARPNKDTDTQYF.

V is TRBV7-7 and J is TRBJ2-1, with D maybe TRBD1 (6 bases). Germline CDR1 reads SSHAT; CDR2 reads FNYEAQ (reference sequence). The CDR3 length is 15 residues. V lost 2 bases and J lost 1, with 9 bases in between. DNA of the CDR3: TGTGCCAGCAGCTTATCCCAGGGGTCCTACAATGAGCAGTTCTTC. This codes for CASSLSQGSYNEQFF.

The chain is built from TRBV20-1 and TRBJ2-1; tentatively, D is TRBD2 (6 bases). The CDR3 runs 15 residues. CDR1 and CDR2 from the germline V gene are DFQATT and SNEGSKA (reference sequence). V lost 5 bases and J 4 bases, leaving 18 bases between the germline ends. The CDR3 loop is CSAGRTGTLYNEQFF. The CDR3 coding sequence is TGCAGTGCTGGCCGTACCGGGACTCTATACAATGAGCAGTTCTTC.

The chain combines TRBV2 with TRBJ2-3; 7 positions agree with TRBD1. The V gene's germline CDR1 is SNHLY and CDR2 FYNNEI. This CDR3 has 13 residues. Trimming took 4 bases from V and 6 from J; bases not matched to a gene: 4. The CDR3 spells CASSGTRGDTQYF. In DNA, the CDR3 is TGTGCCAGCAGTGGGACCAGGGGGGATACGCAGTATTTT. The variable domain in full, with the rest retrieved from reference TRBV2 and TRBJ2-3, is EPEVTQTPSHQVTQMGQEVILRCVPISNHLYFYWYRQILGQKVEFLVSFYNNEISEKSEIFDDQFSVERPDGSNFTLKIRSTKLEDSAMYFCASSGTRGDTQYFGPGTRLTVL.

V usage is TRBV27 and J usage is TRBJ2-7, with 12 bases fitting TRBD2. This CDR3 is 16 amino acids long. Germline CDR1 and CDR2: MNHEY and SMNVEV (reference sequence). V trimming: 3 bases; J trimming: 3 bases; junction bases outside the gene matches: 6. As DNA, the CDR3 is TGTGCCAGCAGTTTGACTAGCGGGAGCTTTAACTACGAGCAGTACTTC. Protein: CASSLTSGSFNYEQYF.

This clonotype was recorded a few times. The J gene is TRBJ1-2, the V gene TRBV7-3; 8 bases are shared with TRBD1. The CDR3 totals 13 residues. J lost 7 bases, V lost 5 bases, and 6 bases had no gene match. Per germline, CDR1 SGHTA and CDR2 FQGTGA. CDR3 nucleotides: TGTGCCAGCAGCCCCGGACAGGGTCTTGGCTACACCTTC. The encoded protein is CASSPGQGLGYTF.

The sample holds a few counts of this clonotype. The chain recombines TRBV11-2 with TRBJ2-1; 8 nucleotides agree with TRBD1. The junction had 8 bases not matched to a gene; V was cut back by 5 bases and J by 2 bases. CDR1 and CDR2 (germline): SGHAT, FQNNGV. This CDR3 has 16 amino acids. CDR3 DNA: TGTGCCAGCAGCCCGCGGACAGGGCTTACCTACAATGAGCAGTTCTTC. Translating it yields CASSPRTGLTYNEQFF.

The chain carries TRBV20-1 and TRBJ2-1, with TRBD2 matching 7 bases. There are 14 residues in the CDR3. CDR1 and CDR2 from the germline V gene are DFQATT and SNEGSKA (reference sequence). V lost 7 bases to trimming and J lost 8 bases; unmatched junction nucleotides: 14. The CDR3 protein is CSVYPGGRADEQFF. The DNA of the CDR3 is TGCAGTGTTTACCCGGGAGGTAGGGCTGATGAGCAGTTCTTC.

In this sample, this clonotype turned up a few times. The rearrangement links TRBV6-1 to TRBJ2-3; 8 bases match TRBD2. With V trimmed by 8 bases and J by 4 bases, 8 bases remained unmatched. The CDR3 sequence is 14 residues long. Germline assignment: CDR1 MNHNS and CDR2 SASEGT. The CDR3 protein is CASSIAGSADTQYF. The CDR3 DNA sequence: TGTGCCAGCTCAATAGCGGGGTCGGCAGATACGCAGTATTTT.

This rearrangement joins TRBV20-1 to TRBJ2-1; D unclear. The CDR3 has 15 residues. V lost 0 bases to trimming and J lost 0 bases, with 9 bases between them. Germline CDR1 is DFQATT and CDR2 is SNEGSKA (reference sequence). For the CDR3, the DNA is TGCAGTGCTAGAGAGTGGCGGAGCTCCTACAATGAGCAGTTCTTC. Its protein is CSAREWRSSYNEQFF.